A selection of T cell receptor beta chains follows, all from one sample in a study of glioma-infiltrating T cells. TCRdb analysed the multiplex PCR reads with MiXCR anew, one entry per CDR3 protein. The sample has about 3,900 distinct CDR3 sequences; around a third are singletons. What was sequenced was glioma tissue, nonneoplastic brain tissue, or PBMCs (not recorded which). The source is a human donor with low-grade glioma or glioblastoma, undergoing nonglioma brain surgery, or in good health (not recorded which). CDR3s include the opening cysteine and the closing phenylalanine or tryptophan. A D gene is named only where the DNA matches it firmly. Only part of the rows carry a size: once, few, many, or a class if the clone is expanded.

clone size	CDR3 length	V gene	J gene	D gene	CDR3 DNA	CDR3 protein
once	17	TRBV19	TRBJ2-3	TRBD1	TGTGCCAGTAGTGCCCTTATGGACAGGCCAAACACAGGTACGCAGTATTTT	CASSALMDRPNTGTQYF
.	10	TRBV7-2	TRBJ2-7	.	TGTGCCAGCAGCTCCTACGAGCAGTACTTC	CASSSYEQYF
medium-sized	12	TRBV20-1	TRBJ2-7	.	TGCAGTGCTAGAGCGCAGAGCTACGAGCAGTACTTC	CSARAQSYEQYF
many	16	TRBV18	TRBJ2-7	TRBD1	TGTGCCAGCTCACCAACAAAGGACAGGGTGATCGACGAGCAGTACTTC	CASSPTKDRVIDEQYF
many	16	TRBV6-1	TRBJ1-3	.	TGTGCCAGCAGACGTTCGGAACAGGGTTCTGGAAACACCATATATTTT	CASRRSEQGSGNTIYF
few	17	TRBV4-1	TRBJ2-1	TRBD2	TGCGCCAGCAGCCTCTTGCGGGCGGGGGGCCTTGCAAATGAGCAGTTCTTC	CASSLLRAGGLANEQFF
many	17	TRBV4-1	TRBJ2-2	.	TGCGCCAGCAGCCAAGATTGGGAGGAGTCAATTACCGGGGAGCTGTTTTTT	CASSQDWEESITGELFF
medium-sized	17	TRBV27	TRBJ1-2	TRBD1	TGTGCCAGCAGTTTATCGAAAGGGGGCCGAGCTAACTATGGCTACACCTTC	CASSLSKGGRANYGYTF
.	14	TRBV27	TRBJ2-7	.	TGTGCCAGCAGGCTAGGTGGATTCTCCTACGAGCAGTACTTC	CASRLGGFSYEQYF
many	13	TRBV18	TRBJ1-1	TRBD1	TGTGCCAGCTCACCTGACAGGGACACTGAAGCTTTCTTT	CASSPDRDTEAFF
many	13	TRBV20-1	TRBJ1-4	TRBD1	TGCAGTGCTATCTTGTCAGGGGGTGAAAAACTGTTTTTT	CSAILSGGEKLFF
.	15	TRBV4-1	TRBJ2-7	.	TGCGCCAGCGGCCACTCCGTAGGCAGCTGCTACGAGCAGTACTTC	CASGHSVGSCYEQYF
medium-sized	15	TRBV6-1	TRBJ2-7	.	TGTGCCAGCAGACCGTCCCCGGGACAAAACTACGAGCAGTACTTC	CASRPSPGQNYEQYF
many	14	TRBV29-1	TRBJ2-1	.	TGCAGCCTGAAGCCCGGTGGGTCCTACAATGAGCAGTTCTTC	CSLKPGGSYNEQFF
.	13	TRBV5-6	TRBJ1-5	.	TGTGCCAGCAGCTTTTCCGGCAATCAGCCCCAGCATTTT	CASSFSGNQPQHF
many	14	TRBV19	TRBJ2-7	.	TGTGCCAGTAGTATGATCGGGAAAACCTACGAGCAGTACTTC	CASSMIGKTYEQYF
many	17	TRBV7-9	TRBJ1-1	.	TGTGCCAGCAGCCGTATGGAGAACCCGGCGATGAACACTGAAGCTTTCTTT	CASSRMENPAMNTEAFF
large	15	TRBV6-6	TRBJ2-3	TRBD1	TGTGCCAGCAGTTACCAGACAGGGAGCACAGATACGCAGTATTTT	CASSYQTGSTDTQYF
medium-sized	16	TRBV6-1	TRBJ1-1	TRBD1	TGTGCCAGCAGTCGCATGAAACGGACAGGGTTTGTGGAAACTTTCTTT	CASSRMKRTGFVETFF
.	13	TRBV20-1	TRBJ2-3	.	TGCAGTGCAACCGGGACCCCGGGCGTTGCGCAGTATTTT	CSATGTPGVAQYF
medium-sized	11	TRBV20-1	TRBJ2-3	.	TGCAGTGGGGGGGCCGAGGATACGCAGTATTTT	CSGGAEDTQYF
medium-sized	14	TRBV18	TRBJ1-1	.	TGTGCCAGCTCACCTCTGCAGGGAGATACTGAAGCTTTCTTT	CASSPLQGDTEAFF
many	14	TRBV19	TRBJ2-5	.	TGTGCCAGTAGCCCCCCCGGGCTGCAAGAGACCCAGTACTTC	CASSPPGLQETQYF
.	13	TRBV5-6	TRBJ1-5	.	TGTGCCAGCAGCAGAGACAAAAATCAGCCCCAGCATTTT	CASSRDKNQPQHF
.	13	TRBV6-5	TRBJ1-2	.	TGTGCCAGCAAGTTTCAGGGCCCCTATGGCTACACCTTC	CASKFQGPYGYTF
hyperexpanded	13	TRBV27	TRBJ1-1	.	TGTGCCAGCAGTTTAGCGGGGAACACTGAAGCTTTCTTT	CASSLAGNTEAFF
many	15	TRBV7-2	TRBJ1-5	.	TGTGCCAGCAGCTTAGAATCCCAGGGCGGTCAGCCCCAGCATTTT	CASSLESQGGQPQHF
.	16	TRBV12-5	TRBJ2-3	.	TGTGCTAGTAGTTTTTATGGGGCGCCTAGCACAGATACGCAGTATTTT	CASSFYGAPSTDTQYF
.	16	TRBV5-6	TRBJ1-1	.	TGTGCCAGCAGCTTGAAGCATGGCTGGAGGAACACTGAAGCTTTCTTT	CASSLKHGWRNTEAFF
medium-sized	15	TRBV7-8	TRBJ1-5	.	TGTGCCAGCAGCTTTAGGGAGACAGTAGCGTGGGCCCAGCATTTT	CASSFRETVAWAQHF
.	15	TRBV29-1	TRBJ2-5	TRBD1	TGCAGCGTTGATGCCGGGGACAGGGGAAAAGAGACCCAGTACTTC	CSVDAGDRGKETQYF
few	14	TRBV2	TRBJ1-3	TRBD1	TGTGCCAGCAGCCGACAGGGGTCGGGAAACACCATATATTTT	CASSRQGSGNTIYF
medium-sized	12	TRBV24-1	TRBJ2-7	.	TGTGCCACCCCGGAGGCAGCCTACGAGCAGTACTTC	CATPEAAYEQYF
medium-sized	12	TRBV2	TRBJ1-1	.	TGTGCCAGCACAAGGGGCGGCACTGAAGCTTTCTTT	CASTRGGTEAFF
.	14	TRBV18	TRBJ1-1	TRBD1	TGTGCCAGCTCATCAACAGGGGCGAAAACTGAAGCTTTCTTT	CASSSTGAKTEAFF
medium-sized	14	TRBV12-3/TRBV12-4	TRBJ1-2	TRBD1	TGTGCCAGCAGTTTCGTGGCAGGGGGCTATGGCTACACCTTC	CASSFVAGGYGYTF
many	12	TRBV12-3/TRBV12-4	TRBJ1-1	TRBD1	TGTGCCAGCAATTTCGACAGGGGTGAAGCTTTCTTT	CASNFDRGEAFF
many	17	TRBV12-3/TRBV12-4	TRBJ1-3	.	TGTGCCAGCAGTTTGGGGGGTTTGGCAGGCTCTGGAAACACCATATATTTT	CASSLGGLAGSGNTIYF
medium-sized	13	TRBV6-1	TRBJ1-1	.	TGTGCCAGCAGTCTCGTAGCGAACACTGAAGCTTTCTTT	CASSLVANTEAFF
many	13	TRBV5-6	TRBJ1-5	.	TGTGCCAGCAGCTTGGGTCGGGGTCAGCCCCAGCATTTT	CASSLGRGQPQHF
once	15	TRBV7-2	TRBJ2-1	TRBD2	TGTGCCAGCAGCTTCTCCGGGACTAGCGGGGACCGACAGTTCTTC	CASSFSGTSGDRQFF
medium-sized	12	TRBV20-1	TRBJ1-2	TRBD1	TGCAGTGCTGGGACAGGAGTAGGTGGCTACACCTTC	CSAGTGVGGYTF
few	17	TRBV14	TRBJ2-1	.	TGTGCCAGCAGCCGGGGGGGGGCATTCTTTAAGGGGGATGAGCAGTTCTTC	CASSRGGAFFKGDEQFF
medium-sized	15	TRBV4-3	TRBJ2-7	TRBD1	TGCGCCAGCAGTCGTCTCGGGACAGGGGGTTACGAGCAGTACTTC	CASSRLGTGGYEQYF
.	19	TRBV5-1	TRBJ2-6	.	.	CASSFGPGQGYSGANVLTF
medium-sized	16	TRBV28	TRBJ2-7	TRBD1	TGTGCCAGCAGTCCTCTTGACAGGGCGCTTCCCGCCGAGCAGTACTTC	CASSPLDRALPAEQYF
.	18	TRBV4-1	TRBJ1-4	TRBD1	TGCGCCGGCAGCCCTTCCTCCGGGACAGGGCCTTATAATGAAAAACTGTTTTTT	CAGSPSSGTGPYNEKLFF
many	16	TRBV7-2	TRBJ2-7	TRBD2	TGTGCCAGCAGCAAGACTAGCGGGGGGCGGTCCTACGAGCAGTACTTC	CASSKTSGGRSYEQYF
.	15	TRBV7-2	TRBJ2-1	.	TGTGCCAGCAGCTCAGCGATTAGCTCCAACAATGAGCAGTTCTTC	CASSSAISSNNEQFF